This T cell receptor (beta chain) originates from a study of blood T cell repertoires in COVID-19. In the study overall: The United States, Italy and Spain provided the acute and convalescent COVID-19 samples. T cells, B-cell-depleted T cells, or PBMCs provided the cDNA or gDNA that served as material.

The CDR3 has 17 residues. Germline V gene lookup returns CDR1 SGHTA and CDR2 FQGNSA. Trimming took 1 base from V and 0 from J, leaving 13 bases between them. Authors' processing steps: By means of reference gene primer amplification, nucleated cell counts were estimated. Sequencing used immunoSEQ multiplex PCR; TCRdb keeps in-frame clones, though not all of them. V and J calls and clone size follow that table, whereas D and trimming were derived from the DNA. The sample gives fewer than 200,000 clones, approximately 80% of which show up once; roughly 9.1% is in the top ten. This TCR came from a woman of 80 years or more with active or convalescent COVID-19. Sequenced material: peripheral blood. The chain has TRBV7-2 and TRBJ1-3; a possible D gene is TRBD1 (5 bases). The CDR3 DNA is TGTGCCAGCAGCTTAGAGGCGGGACGGTTCTCTGGAAACACCATATATTTT. This sequence encodes CASSLEAGRFSGNTIYF.